What follows describes a single TCR beta chain. Antigen: not known. This record comes from a study of T-cell memory formation after mild COVID-19. Study-level background: TCR clusters showed largely donor specificity.

Notes on the study in general: Among clones contracting day 15 to 85, CD4/CD8 was balanced, whereas later expanders leaned CD4+.

UMIs and sample barcodes were carried by the TCR alpha and TCR beta cDNA libraries that 5'RACE produced using constant-segment primers. TCRdb itself ran the 5' RACE reads through MiXCR, one entry per CDR3 protein. The profile covers about 600,000 distinct CDR3 sequences, with 20% to 25% appearing a single time and about 8.2% taken by the ten largest. V lost 6 bases, J lost 6 bases, and 17 bases lay in between. The CDR3 consists of 14 residues. Germline V gene lookup returns CDR1 MNHEY and CDR2 SVGAGI. The chain links TRBV6-5 to TRBJ1-2; TRBD1 might be the D (5 bases). This TCR came from an adult woman who had mild COVID-19 (a few samples of this study predate the infection). Cell type and time point are not known. Sample: PBMCs or a T cell subset sorted from them (not recorded which). This CDR3 reads CASSQGLLRDGYTF. The CDR3 DNA follows: TGTGCCAGCAGCCAGGGTCTCCTCAGGGATGGCTACACCTTC.